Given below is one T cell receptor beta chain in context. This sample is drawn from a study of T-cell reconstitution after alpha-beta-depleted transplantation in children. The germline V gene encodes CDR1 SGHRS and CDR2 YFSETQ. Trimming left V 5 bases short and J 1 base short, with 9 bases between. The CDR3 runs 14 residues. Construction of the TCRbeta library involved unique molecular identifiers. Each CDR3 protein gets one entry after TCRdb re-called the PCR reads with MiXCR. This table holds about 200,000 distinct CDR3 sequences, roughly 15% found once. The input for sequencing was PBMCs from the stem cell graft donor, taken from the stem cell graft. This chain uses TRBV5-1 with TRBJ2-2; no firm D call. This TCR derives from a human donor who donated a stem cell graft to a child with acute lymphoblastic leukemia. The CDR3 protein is CASSRIGNTGELFF. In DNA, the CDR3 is TGCGCCAGCAGTAGAATCGGGAACACCGGGGAGCTGTTTTTT.